This T cell receptor (beta chain) appears in the sequencing data of a study of shared clonotypes between healthy human individuals. Findings and limits, study-wide: Only blood was sampled, and tissue TCR repertoires likely differ from blood ones.

Germline lookup yields CDR1 SGHTA and CDR2 FQGNSA. CDR3 length equals 15 residues. J lost 4 bases, V lost 6 bases, and 8 bases had no gene match. Splitting of CD4+ cells produced CD45RA+ naive and CD45RA-negative memory subsets. TCRdb's copy holds only in-frame clones and misses some; the assay was immunoSEQ multiplex PCR. The data contain about 1.4 million clones, around 95% of them singletons. A note on this clone: Antigen unknown.

Sequencing was done on a sample of naive CD4+ T cells sorted from blood. Subset reported: CD45RA+ positively selected. This clonotype originated in a man aged 25 to 40 in good health. The chain has TRBV7-2 and TRBJ1-4; 7 nucleotides align to TRBD1. CDR3 loop: CASSYRGGRNEKLFF. For the CDR3, the DNA is TGTGCCAGCAGTTACAGGGGAGGGCGTAATGAAAAACTGTTTTTT.